This T cell receptor beta chain was found in a study of early T cells in non-severe SARS-CoV-2 infection. Background on the study: Sequencing of unsorted whole blood was done on bulk RNA, leaving chains unpaired.

Germline V gene data show CDR1 as SGHVS and CDR2 as FQNEAQ. The V gene end was trimmed by 5 bases and the J gene end by 0 bases; junction bases not matched to a gene: 5. The CDR3 has 16 amino acids. This clonotype was observed a handful of times. Researchers tagged individual cDNA molecules with unique molecular identifiers. Each CDR3 protein is one row after TCRdb ran MiXCR on the 5' RACE reads. This table has more than 85,000 distinct CDR3 sequences, under 15% appearing once. Sequencing was carried out using whole blood. The sequence derives from an adult who was a healthcare worker with PCR-confirmed SARS-CoV-2 infection or an uninfected control (not recorded which). This chain links TRBV7-8 with TRBJ2-1, with 9 positions matching TRBD2. CDR3 bases: TGTGCCAGCAGCCCACTAGCGGGTTCCTCCTACAATGAGCAGTTCTTC. This translates into CASSPLAGSSYNEQFF. Using reference TRBV7-8 and TRBJ2-1 for the parts outside the CDR3, the full variable domain is GAGVSQSPRYKVAKRGQDVALRCDPISGHVSLFWYQQALGQGPEFLTYFQNEAQLDKSGLPSDRFFAERPEGSVSTLKIQRTQQEDSAVYLCASSPLAGSSYNEQFFGPGTRLTVL.